The 28 T cell receptor beta chains presented below share a single source sample, sequenced in a study of control samples from healthy donors and cancer patients. Profiling relied on immunoSEQ multiplex PCR, and the TCRdb table lists in-frame clones only, not all of them. This table has about 73,000 clones, roughly 87% appearing once. Material for sequencing was blood. The receptors derive from a woman aged 45-59 years in good health.

This chain links TRBV5-1 with TRBJ1-1, with D uncertain. The CDR3 extends over 17 amino acids. CDR1 and CDR2 from the germline V gene are SGHRS and YFSETQ. The V and J ends lost 4 bases and 0 bases respectively, with 19 bases between them. The CDR3 sequence is CASSPDTARTLNTEAFF. Here the CDR3 DNA reads TGCGCCAGCAGCCCAGACACAGCCCGAACCTTGAACACTGAAGCTTTCTTT. The whole variable domain, filled in from reference TRBV5-1 and TRBJ1-1, reads KAGVTQTPRYLIKTRGQQVTLSCSPISGHRSVSWYQQTPGQGLQFLFEYFSETQRNKGNFPGRFSGRQFSNSRSEMNVSTLELGDSALYLCASSPDTARTLNTEAFFGQGTRLTVV.

V gene TRBV19 combines with J gene TRBJ2-1, with 12 nucleotides matching TRBD2. The germline gives CDR1 LNHDA, CDR2 SQIVND (reference sequence). The length of the CDR3 is 15 residues. With V trimmed by 7 bases and J by 9 bases, 10 bases remained unmatched. This CDR3 is CASTLGASGRVEQFF. Here the CDR3 DNA reads TGTGCCAGTACCCTAGGGGCTAGCGGGAGGGTTGAGCAGTTCTTC.

The rearrangement joins TRBV11-2 to TRBJ2-7, with D unclear. The germline gives CDR1 SGHAT, CDR2 FQNNGV. V was trimmed by 2 bases and J by 5 bases, leaving 13 bases between them. This CDR3 spans 14 amino acids. The CDR3 DNA reads TGTGCCAGCAGCTTATCCCCGGGTGTACACGAGCAGTACTTC. The encoded protein is CASSLSPGVHEQYF.

The V gene is TRBV12-5, the J gene TRBJ1-2; TRBD1 is a possible D gene (6 bases). V was pared by 4 bases and J by 5 bases, with 20 bases between. The germline V gene has CDR1 LGHNT and CDR2 FRNRAP. The CDR3 length is 16 residues. CDR3: CASGSHRQDLEYGYTF. As DNA, the CDR3 is TGTGCTAGTGGTTCTCACCGACAGGACCTCGAGTATGGCTACACCTTC.

This chain links TRBV4-1 with TRBJ1-1; TRBD1 is a possible D gene (5 bases). Germline CDR1 MGHRA, CDR2 YSYEKL. The CDR3 loop spans 14 amino acids. V lost 4 bases and J 0 bases, leaving 9 bases between the germline ends. CDR3 nucleotide sequence: TGCGCCAGCAGCCCTACAGGCGTGAACACTGAAGCTTTCTTT. Protein: CASSPTGVNTEAFF.

The V and J genes are TRBV28 and TRBJ2-7, with D perhaps assigned TRBD1 or TRBD2 (5 bases each). CDR1 and CDR2 from the germline V gene are MDHEN and SYDVKM. The CDR3 is made up of 12 amino acids. Trimming pared 7 bases from V and 5 bases from J, leaving 12 bases between. In DNA form, the CDR3 reads TGTGCCAGCATTGCCCGGGGCGACGAGCAGTACTTC. As protein: CASIARGDEQYF. The whole variable domain, filled in from reference TRBV28 and TRBJ2-7, reads DVKVTQSSRYLVKRTGEKVFLECVQDMDHENMFWYRQDPGLGLRLIYFSYDVKMKEKGDIPEGYSVSREKKERFSLILESASTNQTSMYLCASIARGDEQYFGPGTRLTVT.

The V and J genes are TRBV7-9 and TRBJ1-5; TRBD1 aligns across 7 bases. Germline V gene lookup returns CDR1 SEHNR and CDR2 FQNEAQ (reference sequence). V dropped 3 bases and J dropped 5; count of bases not matched to a gene: 7. This CDR3 comprises 15 residues. The CDR3 spells CASSFPDRDYQPQHF. CDR3 DNA: TGTGCCAGCAGCTTCCCCGACAGGGACTATCAGCCCCAGCATTTT.

The rearrangement joins TRBV9 to TRBJ2-5; D unresolved. The CDR3 runs to 15 residues. Germline CDR1 and CDR2: SGDLS and YYNGEE. V shed 9 bases and J shed 2 bases, with 20 bases lying between them. CDR3 DNA: TGTGCCAACAATGGGCCTACCACCCCTCAAGAGACCCAGTACTTC. It encodes CANNGPTTPQETQYF.

Here the CDR3 DNA reads TGCGCCAGCAGCCAAGTCGGGTCTCCCGGGCCGCATGGCTACACCTTC. The encoded protein is CASSQVGSPGPHGYTF. The V gene is TRBV4-1, the J gene TRBJ1-2, with D unresolved. Per the germline V gene, CDR1 is MGHRA and CDR2 is YSYEKL. The CDR3 sequence is 16 residues long. The germline V and J ends were trimmed by 1 base and 6 bases, with 18 bases remaining between them.

The rearrangement uses TRBV21-1 and TRBJ2-7; TRBD1 was called by the table and not checked on the DNA. TRBV21-1 is an annotated pseudogene. The length of the CDR3 is 15 residues. The CDR3 DNA is TGTGCCAGCAGCAATATTCACAGGGTCTCCTACGAGCAGTACTTC. Its translation is CASSNIHRVSYEQYF.

The chain employs TRBV15 and TRBJ1-4; tentatively, D is TRBD1 (6 bases). The CDR3 runs 19 residues. V was shortened by 0 bases and J by 0 bases, with 17 bases between the two germline ends. Germline CDR1 LNHNV, CDR2 YYDKDF (reference sequence). CDR3 sequence reads: CATSRDQQQGGATNEKLFF. The CDR3 coding sequence is TGTGCCACCAGCAGAGATCAACAACAGGGAGGTGCAACTAATGAAAAACTGTTTTTT.

The V call is TRBV19, the J call TRBJ1-6; weak D call: TRBD1 (5 bases). Germline CDR1 is LNHDA and CDR2 is SQIVND (reference sequence). This CDR3 spans 13 amino acids. V lost 7 bases and J 5 bases, leaving 9 bases between the germline ends. CDR3 in DNA: TGTGCCAGTACCACGGGACATAATTCACCCCTCCACTTT. Its translation: CASTTGHNSPLHF.

The chain couples TRBV20-1 to TRBJ1-2; 7 positions agree with TRBD1. The CDR3 consists of 14 residues. V was pared by 3 bases and J by 4 bases, with 8 bases of the junction left unmatched. Germline V gene sequence: CDR1 DFQATT, CDR2 SNEGSKA (reference sequence). The CDR3 loop reads CSASRRQGVYGYTF. The CDR3 nucleotides read TGCAGTGCTAGTCGACGGCAGGGGGTCTATGGCTACACCTTC.

This clone was observed a handful of times. This chain uses TRBV5-1 with TRBJ2-7; unclear D gene. Per germline, CDR1 SGHRS and CDR2 YFSETQ. This CDR3 has 13 amino acids. Trimming removed 0 bases at V and 3 bases at J, with 7 bases between. In DNA, the CDR3 is TGCGCCAGCAGCTTGGTGATGGACTACGAGCAGTACTTC. Translated: CASSLVMDYEQYF. Filled out from reference TRBV5-1 and TRBJ2-7, the complete variable domain reads KAGVTQTPRYLIKTRGQQVTLSCSPISGHRSVSWYQQTPGQGLQFLFEYFSETQRNKGNFPGRFSGRQFSNSRSEMNVSTLELGDSALYLCASSLVMDYEQYFGPGTRLTVT.

This clone was recorded a few times. The chain links TRBV3-1 (or the pseudogene TRBV3-2) to TRBJ2-3, with D perhaps TRBD2 (6 bases). The CDR3 contains 16 residues. Looked up from germline, CDR1 is LGHDT and CDR2 is YNNKEL (reference sequence). V gave up 6 bases and J gave up 6 bases, with 22 bases separating them. The CDR3 reads CASRKRLGGDPDTQYF. CDR3 nucleotides: TGTGCCAGCAGAAAACGACTAGGCGGGGACCCGGATACGCAGTATTTT.

V usage is TRBV19 and J usage is TRBJ1-2, with D unclear. CDR1 LNHDA and CDR2 SQIVND come from the germline V gene (reference sequence). The V end lost 3 bases, the J end lost 8 bases, and 19 bases lay between the germline ends. The CDR3 has 15 residues. CDR3 nucleotides: TGTGCCAGTAGTATTATCGCCTCCCCGTCTGACGGCTACACCTTC. Translating gives CASSIIASPSDGYTF.

The chain carries TRBV19 and TRBJ2-3; TRBD2 aligns across 7 bases. The CDR3 totals 13 residues. The trim removed 9 bases at V and 2 bases at J, leaving 5 bases unmatched. Germline loops: CDR1 LNHDA, CDR2 SQIVND (reference sequence). The CDR3: CASGTTYTDTQYF. In DNA, the CDR3 is TGTGCCAGCGGGACTACCTACACAGATACGCAGTATTTT. Full variable domain (outside the CDR3, taken from reference TRBV19 and TRBJ2-3): DGGITQSPKYLFRKEGQNVTLSCEQNLNHDAMYWYRQDPGQGLRLIYYSQIVNDFQKGDIAEGYSVSREKKESFPLTVTSAQKNPTAFYLCASGTTYTDTQYFGPGTRLTVL.

The chain employs TRBV20-1 and TRBJ2-3, with D unclear. CDR1 is DFQATT and CDR2 is SNEGSKA in the germline V gene (reference sequence). CDR3 length: 15 amino acids. V lost 3 bases, J lost 0 bases, and 13 bases lay in between. The CDR3 nucleotides are TGCAGTGCTAGTAGAGCGACACATAGCACAGATACGCAGTATTTT. Encoded protein: CSASRATHSTDTQYF.

The rearrangement uses TRBV30 and TRBJ1-1; maybe TRBD1 (5 bases). Germline V gene lookup returns CDR1 GTSNPN and CDR2 SVGIG (reference sequence). This CDR3 spans 13 amino acids. Between the trimmed V and J ends, which lost 1 base and 4 bases, there was a span of 10 bases. CDR3 sequence: CAWSGQGITEAFF. The CDR3 bases are TGTGCCTGGAGTGGCCAGGGAATCACTGAAGCTTTCTTT.

This clone has more than one count but fewer than ten. The chain joins TRBV25-1 to TRBJ1-1; D gene ambiguous. Trimming took 5 bases from V and 3 from J, leaving 10 bases between them. CDR3 length: 13 residues. CDR1 is MGHDK and CDR2 is SYGVNS in the germline V gene. The CDR3 nucleotides are TGTGCCAGCAGTATCACGGCGGACACTGAAGCTTTCTTT. Its translation is CASSITADTEAFF.

This rearrangement joins TRBV3-1 (or the pseudogene TRBV3-2) to TRBJ2-5; 11 nucleotides match TRBD2. Germline loops: CDR1 LGHDT, CDR2 YNNKEL (reference sequence). Unmatched junction bases numbered 2, after V lost 1 base and J lost 4 bases. The CDR3 extends over 15 amino acids. The CDR3 region has the DNA TGTGCCAGCAGCCAAGGGACTAGCGGGCGAGAGACCCAGTACTTC. As protein: CASSQGTSGRETQYF.

V is TRBV5-1 and J is TRBJ2-7; D ambiguous. This CDR3 region has 16 residues. In germline, CDR1 is SGHRS, CDR2 YFSETQ. Trimming left V 7 bases short and J 1 base short, with 21 bases between. This CDR3 reads CASRYGLGEVSYEQYF. The CDR3 DNA reads TGCGCCAGCCGCTACGGCCTGGGTGAGGTATCCTACGAGCAGTACTTC.

V gene TRBV28 combines with J gene TRBJ2-7; 9 bases fit TRBD2. The germline V gene encodes CDR1 MDHEN and CDR2 SYDVKM. The CDR3 is made up of 15 amino acids. V lost 4 bases, J lost 0 bases, and 4 bases stayed unmatched. The CDR3 protein is CASSSVGLASYEQYF. The CDR3 DNA is TGTGCCAGCAGTTCCGTGGGACTAGCCTCCTACGAGCAGTACTTC. The full variable domain, completed using reference TRBV28 and TRBJ2-7, is DVKVTQSSRYLVKRTGEKVFLECVQDMDHENMFWYRQDPGLGLRLIYFSYDVKMKEKGDIPEGYSVSREKKERFSLILESASTNQTSMYLCASSSVGLASYEQYFGPGTRLTVT.

J is TRBJ2-2 and V is TRBV27; 8 nucleotides line up with TRBD1. The V gene's germline CDR1 is MNHEY and CDR2 SMNVEV (reference sequence). The V segment lost 1 base and the J segment 5 bases; nucleotides outside the gene matches: 6. CDR3 length: 16 residues. The CDR3 DNA sequence: TGTGCCAGCAGTTTATTCCAGGGGGCTCGAACCGGGGAGCTGTTTTTT. It is translated as CASSLFQGARTGELFF.

This chain links TRBV5-5 with TRBJ1-5; D gene unclear. V dropped 0 bases and J dropped 3 bases, with 7 bases sitting between them. The CDR3 extends over 14 amino acids. Germline V gene data show CDR1 as SGHKS and CDR2 as YYEKEE (reference sequence). The chain's CDR3 is CASSLVRDNQPQHF. Written as DNA, the CDR3 is TGTGCCAGCAGCTTGGTTAGGGACAATCAGCCCCAGCATTTT.

This chain uses TRBV30 with TRBJ1-5; a weak D match, TRBD1 (6 bases). V shed 3 bases and J shed 4 bases, with 16 bases lying between them. The CDR3 is made up of 15 amino acids. CDR1 and CDR2 (germline): GTSNPN, SVGIG (reference sequence). The CDR3 DNA reads TGTGCCTGGAGAAGACAAGGGGGGACAAATCAGCCCCAGCATTTT. Translation gives CAWRRQGGTNQPQHF.

J is TRBJ2-4 and V is TRBV4-1; 14 bases agree with TRBD2. Unmatched junction bases numbered 9, after V lost 1 base and J lost 1 base. This CDR3 is 20 amino acids long. Germline-derived CDR1 and CDR2 are MGHRA and YSYEKL. The DNA of the CDR3 is TGCGCCAGCAGCCAAGGGGGACTAGCGGGAGCCTTTGCGGCCAAAAACATTCAGTACTTC. Residues: CASSQGGLAGAFAAKNIQYF.

The gene calls are TRBV9 and TRBJ2-7; 9 nucleotides match TRBD2. This CDR3 contains 14 residues. V shed 4 bases, J shed 6 bases, and the junction held 8 bases outside the gene matches. The germline gives CDR1 SGDLS, CDR2 YYNGEE. The CDR3 loop is CASSLSGSLGEQYF. CDR3 bases: TGTGCCAGCAGCCTTAGCGGGAGCCTGGGCGAGCAGTACTTC.